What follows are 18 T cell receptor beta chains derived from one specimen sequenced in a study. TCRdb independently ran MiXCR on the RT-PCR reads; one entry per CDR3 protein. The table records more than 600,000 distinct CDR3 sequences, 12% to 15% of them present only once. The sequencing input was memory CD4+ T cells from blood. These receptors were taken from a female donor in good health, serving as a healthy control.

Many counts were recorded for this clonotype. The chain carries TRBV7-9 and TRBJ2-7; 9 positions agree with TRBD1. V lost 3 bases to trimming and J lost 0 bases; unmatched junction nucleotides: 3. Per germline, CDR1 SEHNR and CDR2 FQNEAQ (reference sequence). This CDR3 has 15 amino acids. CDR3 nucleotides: TGTGCCAGCAGCTTCGGACAGGGGTTCTCCTACGAGCAGTACTTC. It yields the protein CASSFGQGFSYEQYF.

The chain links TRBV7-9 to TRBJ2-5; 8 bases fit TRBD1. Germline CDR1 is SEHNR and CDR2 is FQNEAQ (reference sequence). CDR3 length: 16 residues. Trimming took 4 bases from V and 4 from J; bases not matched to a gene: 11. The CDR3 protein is CASSSFQGAIGETQYF. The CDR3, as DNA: TGTGCCAGCAGCTCCTTTCAGGGGGCAATCGGAGAGACCCAGTACTTC. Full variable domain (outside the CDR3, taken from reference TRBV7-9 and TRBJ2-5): DTGVSQNPRHKITKRGQNVTFRCDPISEHNRLYWYRQTLGQGPEFLTYFQNEAQLEKSRLLSDRFSAERPKGSFSTLEIQRTEQGDSAMYLCASSSFQGAIGETQYFGPGTRLLVL.

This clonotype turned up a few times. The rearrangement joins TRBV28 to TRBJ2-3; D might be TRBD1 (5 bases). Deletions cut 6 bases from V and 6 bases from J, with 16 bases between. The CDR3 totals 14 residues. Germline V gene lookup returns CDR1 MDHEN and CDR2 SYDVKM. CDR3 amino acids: CASSPDSISDTQYF. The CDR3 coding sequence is TGTGCCAGCAGCCCCGACAGCATCTCGGATACGCAGTATTTT.

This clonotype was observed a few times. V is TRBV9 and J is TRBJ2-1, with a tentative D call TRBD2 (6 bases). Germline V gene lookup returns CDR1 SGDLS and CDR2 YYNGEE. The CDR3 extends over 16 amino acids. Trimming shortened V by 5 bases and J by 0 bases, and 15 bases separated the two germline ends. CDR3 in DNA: TGTGCCAGCAGTAGGGGACTTCAGAGCTCCTACAATGAGCAGTTCTTC. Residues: CASSRGLQSSYNEQFF.

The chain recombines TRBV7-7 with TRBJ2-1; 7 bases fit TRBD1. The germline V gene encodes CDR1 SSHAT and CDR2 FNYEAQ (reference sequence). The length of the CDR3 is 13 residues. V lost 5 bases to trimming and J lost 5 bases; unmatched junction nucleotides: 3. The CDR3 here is CASSTGQDNEQFF. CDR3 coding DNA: TGTGCCAGCAGCACTGGACAGGACAATGAGCAGTTCTTC.

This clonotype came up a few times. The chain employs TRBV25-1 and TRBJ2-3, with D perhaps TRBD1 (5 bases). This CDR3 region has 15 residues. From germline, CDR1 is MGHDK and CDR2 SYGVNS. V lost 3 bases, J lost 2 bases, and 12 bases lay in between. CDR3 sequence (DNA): TGTGCCAGCAGTGATCGGACACTAACCACAGATACGCAGTATTTT. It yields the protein CASSDRTLTTDTQYF.

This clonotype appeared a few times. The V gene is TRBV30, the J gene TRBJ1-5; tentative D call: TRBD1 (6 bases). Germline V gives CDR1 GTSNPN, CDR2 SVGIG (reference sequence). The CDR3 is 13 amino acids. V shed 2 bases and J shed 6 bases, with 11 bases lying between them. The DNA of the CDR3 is TGTGCCTGGAGTAGGGCAGGGGCTCAGCCCCAGCATTTT. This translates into CAWSRAGAQPQHF. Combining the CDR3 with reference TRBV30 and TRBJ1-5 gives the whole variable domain SQTIHQWPATLVQPVGSPLSLECTVEGTSNPNLYWYRQAAGRGLQLLFYSVGIGQISSEVPQNLSASRPQDRQFILSSKKLLLSDSGFYLCAWSRAGAQPQHFGDGTRLSIL.

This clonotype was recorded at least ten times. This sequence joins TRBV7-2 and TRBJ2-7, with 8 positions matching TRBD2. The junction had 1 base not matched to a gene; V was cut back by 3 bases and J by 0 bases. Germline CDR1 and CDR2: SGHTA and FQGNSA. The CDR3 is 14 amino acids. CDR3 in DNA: TGTGCCAGCAGCTTTAGCGGGATCTCCTACGAGCAGTACTTC. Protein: CASSFSGISYEQYF.

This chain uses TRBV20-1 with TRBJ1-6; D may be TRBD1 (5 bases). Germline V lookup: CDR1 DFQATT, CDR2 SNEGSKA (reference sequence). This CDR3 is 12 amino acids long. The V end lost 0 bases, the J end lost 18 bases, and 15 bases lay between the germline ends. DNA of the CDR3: TGCAGTGCTAGAGATCTTGGGACGGCGGCCCACTTT. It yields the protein CSARDLGTAAHF.

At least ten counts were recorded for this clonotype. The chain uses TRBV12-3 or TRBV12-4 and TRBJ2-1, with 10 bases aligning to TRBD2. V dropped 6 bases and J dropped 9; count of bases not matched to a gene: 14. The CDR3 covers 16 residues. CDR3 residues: CASRSSGGGPTIEQFF. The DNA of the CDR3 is TGTGCCAGCAGGAGCAGCGGGGGGGGCCCAACGATTGAGCAGTTCTTC.

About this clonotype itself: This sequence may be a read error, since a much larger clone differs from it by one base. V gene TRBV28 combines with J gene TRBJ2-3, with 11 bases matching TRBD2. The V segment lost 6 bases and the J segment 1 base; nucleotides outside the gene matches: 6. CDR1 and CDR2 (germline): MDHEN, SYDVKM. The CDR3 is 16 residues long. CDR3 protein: CASSPAGLAGTDTQYF. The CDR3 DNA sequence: TGTGCCAGCAGCCCCGCGGGACTAGCGGGCACAGATACGCAGTATTTT.

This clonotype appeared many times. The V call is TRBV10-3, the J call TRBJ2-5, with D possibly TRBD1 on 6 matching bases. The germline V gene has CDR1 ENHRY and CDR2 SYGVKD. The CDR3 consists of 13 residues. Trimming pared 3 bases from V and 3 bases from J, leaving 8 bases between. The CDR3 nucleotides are TGTGCCATCAGTGACAAGGGGGAAGAGACCCAGTACTTC. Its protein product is CAISDKGEETQYF.

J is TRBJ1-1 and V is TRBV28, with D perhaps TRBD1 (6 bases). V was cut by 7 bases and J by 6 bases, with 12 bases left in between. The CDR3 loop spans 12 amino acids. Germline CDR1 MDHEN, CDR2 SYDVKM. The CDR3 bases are TGTGCCAGCACCCTGGGGGCCGCTGAAGCTTTCTTT. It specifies CASTLGAAEAFF.

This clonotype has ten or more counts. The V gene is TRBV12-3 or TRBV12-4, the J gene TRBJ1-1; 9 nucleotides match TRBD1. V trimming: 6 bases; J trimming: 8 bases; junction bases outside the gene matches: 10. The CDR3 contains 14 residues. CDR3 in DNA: TGTGCCAGCAGCCTAACAGGGGGCGCTCGGGAAGCTTTCTTT. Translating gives CASSLTGGAREAFF.

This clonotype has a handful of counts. The CDR3 reads CSAPVERAPYEQYF. The CDR3 region has the DNA TGCAGTGCCCCCGTTGAGCGGGCGCCGTACGAGCAGTACTTC. This chain connects TRBV20-1 to TRBJ2-7, with D possibly matching TRBD2 (6 bases). This CDR3 region has 14 residues. The V end was cut by 6 bases, the J end by 4 bases, with 19 bases between. Germline V gene sequence: CDR1 DFQATT, CDR2 SNEGSKA (reference sequence).

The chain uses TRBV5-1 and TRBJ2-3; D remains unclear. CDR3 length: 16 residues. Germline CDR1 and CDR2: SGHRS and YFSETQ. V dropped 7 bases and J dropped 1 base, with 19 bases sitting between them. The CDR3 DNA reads TGCGCCAGCTCACCGATGGTGGCGGAGCGCACAGATACGCAGTATTTT. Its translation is CASSPMVAERTDTQYF.

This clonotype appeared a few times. DNA of the CDR3: TGCGCCAGCAGCCCCCTGGCTAGCGGTAACACCGGGGAGCTGTTTTTT. This codes for CASSPLASGNTGELFF. This rearrangement joins TRBV5-1 to TRBJ2-2; 7 bases match TRBD2. From germline, CDR1 is SGHRS and CDR2 YFSETQ. The CDR3 totals 16 residues. V dropped 4 bases and J dropped 2; count of bases not matched to a gene: 8.

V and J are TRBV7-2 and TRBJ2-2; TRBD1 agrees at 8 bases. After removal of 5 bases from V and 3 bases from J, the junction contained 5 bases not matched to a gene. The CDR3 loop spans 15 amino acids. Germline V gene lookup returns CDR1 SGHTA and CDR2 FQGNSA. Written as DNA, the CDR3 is TGTGCCAGCAGCGCACAGGGGGTAGACACCGGGGAGCTGTTTTTT. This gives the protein CASSAQGVDTGELFF.